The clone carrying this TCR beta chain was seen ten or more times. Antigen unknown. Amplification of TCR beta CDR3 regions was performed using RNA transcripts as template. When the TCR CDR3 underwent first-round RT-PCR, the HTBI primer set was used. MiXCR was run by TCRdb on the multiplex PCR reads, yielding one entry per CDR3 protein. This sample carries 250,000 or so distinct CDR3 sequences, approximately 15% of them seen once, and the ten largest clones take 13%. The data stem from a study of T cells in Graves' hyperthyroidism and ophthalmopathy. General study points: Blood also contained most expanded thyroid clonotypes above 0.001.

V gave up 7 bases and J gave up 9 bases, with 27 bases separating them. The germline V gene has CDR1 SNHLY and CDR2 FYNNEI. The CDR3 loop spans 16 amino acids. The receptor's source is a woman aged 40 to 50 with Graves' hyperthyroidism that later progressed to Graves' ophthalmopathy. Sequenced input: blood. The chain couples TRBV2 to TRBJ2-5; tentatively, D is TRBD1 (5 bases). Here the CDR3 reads CASNPTVGQGQPAQYF. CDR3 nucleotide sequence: TGTGCCAGCAACCCCACCGTGGGTCAGGGCCAACCGGCCCAGTACTTC.